Each of the 13 T cell receptor beta chains below was sequenced from the same sample in a study of Ad26.COV2.S vaccination and SARS-CoV-2 variants. The method was immunoSEQ multiplex PCR; TCRdb's version includes in-frame clones alone and lacks a portion of them. The table records roughly 700,000 clones, approximately 88% of them present only once. Specified treatment: some 20 received Ad26.COV2.S at low or high dose, single or two shots; about five received placebo; per-sample allocation not given. Following the first vaccine or placebo injection, samples were taken on day 63. This specimen was peripheral blood, taken in a trial of Ad26.COV2.S vaccine versus placebo. Every receptor here comes from a person aged 18 to 65 who received the Ad26.COV2.S COVID-19 vaccine or a placebo.

The J gene is TRBJ2-5, the V gene TRBV7-8, with 9 bases fitting TRBD2. Germline V gene lookup returns CDR1 SGHVS and CDR2 FQNEAQ. V lost 5 bases to trimming and J lost 1 base; unmatched junction nucleotides: 23. The CDR3 covers 21 residues. The CDR3 bases are TGTGCCAGCAGCCAACCCCCTTATATGTTCTGGGCGGGGGGGGGCCAAGAGACCCAGTACTTC. This gives the protein CASSQPPYMFWAGGGQETQYF. Full variable domain (rest looked up from reference TRBV7-8 and TRBJ2-5): GAGVSQSPRYKVAKRGQDVALRCDPISGHVSLFWYQQALGQGPEFLTYFQNEAQLDKSGLPSDRFFAERPEGSVSTLKIQRTQQEDSAVYLCASSQPPYMFWAGGGQETQYFGPGTRLLVL.

CDR3 in DNA: TGTGCCAGCAGTTACTCGACTAGCGGGAACACCGGGGAGCTGTTTTTT. This translates into CASSYSTSGNTGELFF. The chain recombines TRBV6-5 with TRBJ2-2, with 9 positions matching TRBD2. Germline CDR1 is MNHEY and CDR2 is SVGAGI. The junction had 0 bases not matched to a gene; V was cut back by 0 bases and J by 1 base. The CDR3 extends over 16 amino acids.

V gene TRBV11-3 combines with J gene TRBJ2-3; D gene unclear. The CDR3 is 14 amino acids. Germline V CDR1 and CDR2: SGHNT, YENEEA. V was shortened by 1 base and J by 4 bases, with 9 bases between the two germline ends. For the CDR3, the DNA is TGTGCCAGCAGCTTAGGGAGTGGAGCAGATACGCAGTATTTT. Translated: CASSLGSGADTQYF.

The rearrangement uses TRBV27 and TRBJ2-3; D gene unclear. Germline assignment: CDR1 MNHEY and CDR2 SMNVEV (reference sequence). This CDR3 comprises 13 residues. With 4 bases removed from V and 2 bases from J, the gap between germline ends came to 7 bases. The CDR3 sequence: CASSWRPTDTQYF. For the CDR3, the DNA is TGTGCCAGCAGTTGGAGACCCACAGATACGCAGTATTTT.

The chain links TRBV3-1 (or the pseudogene TRBV3-2) to TRBJ1-2; possible D gene TRBD1, 5 bases. V lost 4 bases and J lost 8, with 14 bases in between. The CDR3 has 13 residues. CDR1 LGHDT and CDR2 YNNKEL come from the germline V gene (reference sequence). The DNA for the CDR3 is TGTGCCAGCAGCCTCGGCAGGGACGGAGGCTACACCTTC. It specifies CASSLGRDGGYTF.

The gene calls are TRBV6-5 and TRBJ2-7; D is possibly TRBD1 or TRBD2 (5 bases each). V gave up 2 bases and J gave up 2 bases, with 10 bases separating them. This CDR3 contains 14 residues. Germline-derived CDR1 and CDR2 are MNHEY and SVGAGI. Here the CDR3 reads CASSYKGSTYEQYF. The CDR3 DNA reads as TGTGCCAGCAGTTACAAGGGGAGCACCTACGAGCAGTACTTC.

V usage is TRBV2 and J usage is TRBJ1-1; 10 bases fit TRBD1. Germline CDR1 SNHLY, CDR2 FYNNEI. The ends lost 6 bases at V and 4 bases at J; junction bases unmatched: 8. The CDR3 consists of 15 residues. Written as DNA, the CDR3 is TGTGCCAGCAGCCTGGTGACAGGGGGCTTCACTGAAGCTTTCTTT. Encoded protein: CASSLVTGGFTEAFF. Together with reference TRBV2 and TRBJ1-1, the CDR3 gives the full variable domain: EPEVTQTPSHQVTQMGQEVILRCVPISNHLYFYWYRQILGQKVEFLVSFYNNEISEKSEIFDDQFSVERPDGSNFTLKIRSTKLEDSAMYFCASSLVTGGFTEAFFGQGTRLTVV.

This chain joins TRBV14 and TRBJ2-5; 11 positions agree with TRBD2. The germline V gene encodes CDR1 SGHDN and CDR2 FVKESK. The J segment lost 2 bases and the V segment lost 1 base, leaving 3 bases of the junction unmatched. The CDR3 is 16 amino acids. CDR3 nucleotide sequence: TGTGCCAGCAGCCAAGGGATAGCGGGAGGGCAAGAGACCCAGTACTTC. It codes for CASSQGIAGGQETQYF.

V gene TRBV6-6 combines with J gene TRBJ2-1, with D uncertain. The CDR3 consists of 12 residues. The germline gives CDR1 MNHNY, CDR2 SVGAGI (reference sequence). Deletions cut 0 bases from V and 6 bases from J, with 3 bases between. CDR3 sequence reads: CASSYSVNEQFF. CDR3 bases: TGTGCCAGCAGTTACTCGGTCAATGAGCAGTTCTTC.

The J gene is TRBJ2-1, the V gene TRBV19; 7 bases are a match to TRBD2. There are 14 residues in the CDR3. V was clipped by 3 bases and J by 8 bases; unmatched bases: 7. Looked up from germline, CDR1 is LNHDA and CDR2 is SQIVND (reference sequence). CDR3 DNA: TGTGCCAGTAGTATGGGAGGACTAGTGCATGAGCAGTTCTTC. This encodes CASSMGGLVHEQFF. Full variable domain (missing parts from reference TRBV19 and TRBJ2-1): DGGITQSPKYLFRKEGQNVTLSCEQNLNHDAMYWYRQDPGQGLRLIYYSQIVNDFQKGDIAEGYSVSREKKESFPLTVTSAQKNPTAFYLCASSMGGLVHEQFFGPGTRLTVL.

This chain connects TRBV7-9 to TRBJ2-7, with 8 bases matching TRBD1. The germline CDR1 and CDR2 sequences are SEHNR and FQNEAQ (reference sequence). Germline trimming cut 6 bases from V and 2 bases from J; bases unmatched to any gene: 6. CDR3 length equals 14 residues. CDR3 region: CASSRTGSPYEQYF. The DNA for the CDR3 is TGTGCCAGCAGTCGGACAGGGAGCCCCTACGAGCAGTACTTC.

This clone was counted only a few times. In DNA, the CDR3 is TGTGCCAGCAGCCGACAGGTGAATCAGCCCCAGCATTTT. Translation: CASSRQVNQPQHF. The chain recombines TRBV11-2 with TRBJ1-5; possible D gene TRBD1, 6 bases. The germline CDR1 and CDR2 sequences are SGHAT and FQNNGV. With 5 bases removed from V and 4 bases from J, the gap between germline ends came to 9 bases. This CDR3 has 13 amino acids.

The chain joins TRBV29-1 to TRBJ1-1; TRBD1 might be the D (5 bases). Germline CDR1 is SQVTM and CDR2 is ANQGSEA. V was cut by 5 bases and J by 3 bases, with 10 bases left in between. This CDR3 spans 12 amino acids. CDR3 DNA sequence: TGCAGCGTTCCTGGACACCACACTGAAGCTTTCTTT. Protein product: CSVPGHHTEAFF.